This TCR beta chain was sequenced for a study of T cells after yellow fever vaccination (dated by TCRdb to between 2017 and 2020). Context from the whole study: Libraries from fractions with low cell numbers were prepared with the SMART-Seq v4 Ultra Low Input RNA kit. Blood was drawn at multiple timepoints before and after primary and secondary immunization, with bulk PBMC replicates and cell subsets isolated. The cohort comprised two healthy male donors, one aged 18 to 29 and one aged 30 to 40 years. Bulk TCR alpha and beta repertoires were sequenced longitudinally to track T-cell clones before and after primary and booster YFV17D yellow fever vaccination.

What the research found in general, with its limitations: Compared with the primary T-cell response, the secondary T-cell response was faster but weaker, reaching its peak on day 5 rather than on day 15. Most clones expanded after primary vaccination were re-detected after the booster (96% of CD4 and around 86% of CD8), suggesting broad memory maintenance. FACS-sorted repertoires could contain abundant contaminating clonotypes from the bulk population, so computational filtering was required. A small share of clonotypes occurred in both CD4 and CD8 compartments, likely arising from convergent recombination. Only two donors were included in the study, so the extent to which the findings can be generalized is limited.

Reading the label with the study, this specimen's treatment or condition is: live attenuated yellow fever vaccine strain. At each blood-draw timepoint, two biological replicates of bulk PBMCs were obtained. PBMCs were isolated from peripheral blood using a standard Ficoll-Paque protocol. RNA was extracted with TriZol from bulk PBMCs, CD4 and CD8 fractions, and dextramer-positive and dextramer-negative fractions. TCRdb names Illumina NovaSeq 6000 as the instrument used. Synthesis of TCR cDNA relied on 5'RACE template switching, a step that introduced a universal primer site along with unique molecular identifiers. cDNA synthesis was primed from both the TCR alpha and TCR beta constant segments. Libraries were amplified in two PCR steps, with sample barcodes and sequencing adapters added in the second step. Sequencing of libraries was done on Illumina HiSeq 2500 (2x100 bp) or NovaSeq (2x150 bp). In the original analysis: Reads were demultiplexed and collapsed into UMI consensus sequences with MIGEC, and V(D)J alignment was performed with MiXCR. Using edgeR on replicate PBMC samples, clonotypes were called vaccine-responding if FDR was below 0.01 and the log2 fold change was above 5 up to day 15. Each bulk clonotype received a CD4 or CD8 identity based on whether the sequenced CD4 or CD8 repertoire contained that clonotype at higher abundance. In TCRdb, the public reads were trimmed at Q25 with fastp and aligned with MiXCR, with productive beta chains retained. Rows are unified per CDR3 protein, each entry keeping the most common DNA and genes. TCRdb, not the authors, supplied the V and J calls. Across this sample there are 350,000 to 550,000 distinct CDR3 sequences, with around 20% seen only once. The ten most abundant clones make up 18% of the sample.

In this sample, this clonotype turned up a few times. Its antigen specificity is not known. No base qualities exist here, and no much larger clone lies one base off it. Spanning cysteine to phenylalanine, the CDR3 consists of 15 amino acids. Only the CDR3 DNA stays, 45 bases, in frame from base 1. Trimming at the junction amounts to 4 bases on V and 4 bases on J, and the germline ends lie 17 bases apart. The germline V gene gives CDR1 as SGHRS and CDR2 as YFSETQ. This sequence originates from a man aged 18 to 30 who received the YFV17D yellow fever vaccine. Sequenced here: PBMCs, sampled before the yellow fever booster vaccination. The chain couples TRBV5-1 to TRBJ1-2; the D region possibly corresponds to TRBD1 (5 bases align). This receptor carries the CDR3 CASSLRQSSGYGYTF. The DNA is TGCGCCAGCAGCCTCAGACAGTCCTCCGGCTATGGCTACACCTTC.